Below, 2 T cell receptor beta chains from the same sample are listed, as sequenced in a study of graft-versus-host responses after intestinal transplantation. Assay: immunoSEQ multiplex PCR; the TCRdb copy retains only in-frame clones and omits some. The profile shows over 100,000 clones, about 92% of them singletons. The antigens of these receptors remain unknown. The source was unstimulated CD8+ T cells sorted from spleen or lymph node cells, collected before transplant. The source is a human donor who was the organ donor for an intestinal transplant.

Only one count was recorded for this clone. This sequence joins TRBV28 and TRBJ2-5; TRBD1 matches 8 bases. Germline V gene data show CDR1 as MDHEN and CDR2 as SYDVKM. Trimming removed 5 bases from V and 7 bases from J; junction bases left unmatched: 12. The CDR3 extends over 15 amino acids. CDR3 sequence reads: CASSTLLGQGPTQYF. In DNA form, the CDR3 reads TGTGCCAGCAGTACCCTACTAGGACAGGGCCCGACCCAGTACTTC.

Remarks on this clone: Additional DNA sequences in this sample encode the identical CDR3. The gene calls are TRBV28 and TRBJ2-1, with D uncertain. The length of the CDR3 is 11 residues. Germline CDR1 MDHEN, CDR2 SYDVKM. Trimming took off 4 bases at V and 5 bases at J, with 3 bases between the two ends. CDR3 amino acids: CASSSNNEQFF. The CDR3, as DNA: TGTGCCAGCAGTTCTAACAATGAGCAGTTCTTC.